This TCR beta chain was identified in a study of cytomegalovirus exposure and HLA in healthy donors. Study observations and caveats: The HLA-A and HLA-B alleles of most subjects were reportedly predicted accurately from TCR beta sequences. Analysis performed later found 16,951 TCR beta sequences associated with HLA alleles at 0.05 false discovery rate.

Worth noting for this clone: What it binds is unknown.

The donors (healthy individuals) were bone marrow donors. PCR primers comprised 60 Vbeta and 13 Jbeta primers. TCRdb's table, derived via immunoSEQ multiplex PCR, lists solely in-frame clones and lacks some. The sample includes 150,000 to 200,000 clones, roughly 80% of them seen just once. The material sequenced was PBMCs. This TCR came from a man aged 40-49 years in good health and CMV-seronegative.

The CDR3 region has the DNA TGTGCCAGCAGCCCAGGGACAGCCGATAATTCACCCCTCCACTTT. It specifies CASSPGTADNSPLHF. The rearrangement links TRBV7-8 to TRBJ1-6, with TRBD1 matching 7 bases. The CDR3 consists of 15 residues. After removal of 5 bases from V and 5 bases from J, the junction contained 6 bases not matched to a gene. From germline, CDR1 is SGHVS and CDR2 FQNEAQ. Using reference TRBV7-8 and TRBJ1-6 for the parts outside the CDR3, the full variable domain is GAGVSQSPRYKVAKRGQDVALRCDPISGHVSLFWYQQALGQGPEFLTYFQNEAQLDKSGLPSDRFFAERPEGSVSTLKIQRTQQEDSAVYLCASSPGTADNSPLHFGNGTRLTVT.